This T cell receptor (beta chain) was identified during a study of shared clonotypes between healthy human individuals. Using immunoSEQ multiplex PCR, the repertoire was profiled, and TCRdb retains in-frame clones only, with some absent. The sample consists of some 350,000 clones, 74% of them appearing once. The germline V and J ends were trimmed by 7 bases and 1 base, with 10 bases remaining between them. Germline CDR1 MDHEN, CDR2 SYDVKM. There are 13 residues in the CDR3. The sequenced material came from memory CD4+ T cells sorted from blood. Subset given: CD45RA-negative fraction. The chain carries TRBV28 and TRBJ1-2, with D hard to call. The origin of this receptor is a man between 25 and 39 years old in good health. This CDR3 is CASTREFNYGYTF. CDR3 coding DNA: TGTGCCAGCACCAGAGAGTTTAACTATGGCTACACCTTC.